Shown below are 8 T cell receptor beta chains from a single sample sequenced in a study of cytomegalovirus exposure and HLA in healthy donors. PCR primers comprised 60 Vbeta and 13 Jbeta primers. Clones were read by immunoSEQ multiplex PCR, and TCRdb kept only the in-frame ones, dropping some. The sample includes 250,000 to 350,000 clones, 86% seen only once; the top ten take less than 4.5%. The material sequenced was PBMCs. These receptor sequences come from a man aged 35-49 years in good health and CMV-seropositive.

The chain joins TRBV9 to TRBJ2-7, with TRBD2 matching over 11 bases. This CDR3 comprises 15 residues. The germline V gene encodes CDR1 SGDLS and CDR2 YYNGEE. V lost 4 bases, J lost 2 bases, and 5 bases stayed unmatched. The CDR3 DNA reads TGTGCCAGCAGCCCTACGACTAGCGGGGCCTACGAGCAGTACTTC. This gives the protein CASSPTTSGAYEQYF.

This clone was detected a few times. This chain uses TRBV6-5 with TRBJ1-5; 8 nucleotides match TRBD1. V trimming: 2 bases; J trimming: 4 bases; junction bases outside the gene matches: 4. This CDR3 comprises 15 residues. CDR1 is MNHEY and CDR2 is SVGAGI in the germline V gene. CDR3 in amino acids: CASSYGRGPNQPQHF. The CDR3 DNA reads TGTGCCAGCAGTTACGGCAGGGGGCCGAATCAGCCCCAGCATTTT.

The chain links TRBV6-1 to TRBJ2-3, with D unclear. The CDR3 sequence is 12 residues long. Trimming took off 6 bases at V and 1 base at J, with 5 bases between the two ends. In germline, CDR1 is MNHNS, CDR2 SASEGT. The CDR3 sequence is CASRSGTDTQYF. The CDR3 nucleotides read TGTGCCAGCAGGAGCGGCACAGATACGCAGTATTTT.

The V and J genes are TRBV27 and TRBJ1-1; 7 nucleotides match TRBD1. Germline values: CDR1 MNHEY, CDR2 SMNVEV (reference sequence). CDR3 length equals 15 residues. V was clipped by 3 bases and J by 2 bases; unmatched bases: 6. The chain's CDR3 is CASSFVGGDNTEAFF. The CDR3 nucleotides are TGTGCCAGCAGTTTTGTAGGGGGCGATAACACTGAAGCTTTCTTT.

This chain joins TRBV19 and TRBJ2-7; possible D gene TRBD1, 6 bases. CDR1 is LNHDA, CDR2 SQIVND, per germline (reference sequence). This CDR3 has 13 residues. Trimming took off 6 bases at V and 2 bases at J, with 11 bases between the two ends. CDR3 nucleotide sequence: TGTGCCAGTAGCCCCGGGACACCCTACGAGCAGTACTTC. It specifies CASSPGTPYEQYF.

The count of this clone is one. The chain recombines TRBV10-1 with TRBJ1-2; unclear D gene. This CDR3 is built from 14 residues. Trimming cost V 4 bases and J 4 bases, with 13 bases left between them. Germline CDR1 reads WNHNN; CDR2 reads SYGVQD (reference sequence). The DNA of the CDR3 is TGCGCCAGCAGTGCTCTGGCTGGCGGCTATGGCTACACCTTC. It codes for CASSALAGGYGYTF.

This clone showed up just once. The V gene is TRBV4-3, the J gene TRBJ2-1; 7 bases fit TRBD2. CDR1 is LGHNA, CDR2 YSLEER, per germline. V lost 1 base to trimming and J lost 10 bases; unmatched junction nucleotides: 13. The CDR3 extends over 16 amino acids. The chain's CDR3 is CASSQVSGGGPGEQFF. The CDR3 bases are TGCGCCAGCAGCCAAGTTAGTGGGGGAGGGCCAGGGGAGCAGTTCTTC.

The V call is TRBV10-1, the J call TRBJ1-1; D call uncertain. Per germline, CDR1 WNHNN and CDR2 SYGVQD (reference sequence). The CDR3 has 12 residues. Between the trimmed V and J ends, which lost 3 bases and 2 bases, there was a span of 4 bases. The CDR3 loop is CASSDFNTEAFF. The CDR3 region has the DNA TGCGCCAGCAGTGACTTTAACACTGAAGCTTTCTTT.